The clone carrying this T cell receptor (beta chain) was picked up one time. The method was immunoSEQ multiplex PCR; TCRdb's version includes in-frame clones alone and lacks a portion of them. Of about 140,000 clones listed, approximately 93% are singletons. The sample comes from a study of T cell responses to AZD1222 COVID-19 vaccine. Looked up from germline, CDR1 is SNHLY and CDR2 is FYNNEI. This CDR3 contains 15 residues. Trimming cost V 6 bases and J 3 bases; bases outside gene matches: 8. Sequencing was performed on peripheral blood, taken after recovery from COVID-19. This clonotype was obtained from an adult who had recovered from COVID-19. The rearrangement joins TRBV2 to TRBJ2-7, with 10 bases lining up with TRBD2. The DNA of the CDR3 is TGTGCCAGCAGCGCCCTAGCGGGGGAGCTCTACGAGCAGTACTTC. This gives the protein CASSALAGELYEQYF.